The 17 T cell receptor beta chains below were found in one sample sequenced in a study of T cell responses to AZD1222 COVID-19 vaccine. Sequencing used immunoSEQ multiplex PCR; TCRdb keeps in-frame clones, though not all of them. The sample lists about 150,000 clones; nearly 95% were seen once. The source material was peripheral blood, sampled on day 0 of AZD1222 vaccination. These receptors all stem from an adult in good health.

The chain uses TRBV28 and TRBJ2-7; no firm D call. V lost 6 bases to trimming and J lost 5 bases, with 11 bases between them. CDR3 length: 12 amino acids. Germline CDR1 is MDHEN and CDR2 is SYDVKM. CDR3 amino acids: CASRPYTDEQYF. CDR3 DNA sequence: TGTGCCAGCAGGCCCTACACGGACGAGCAGTACTTC.

This clone was detected once. DNA for the CDR3: TGTGCCAGCAGCGTGGGGGGAGGAACAGATACGCAGTATTTT. Translating gives CASSVGGGTDTQYF. The chain combines TRBV6-5 with TRBJ2-3, with D possibly TRBD2 on 6 matching bases. Germline V gene lookup returns CDR1 MNHEY and CDR2 SVGAGI. The V end lost 6 bases, the J end lost 3 bases, and 13 bases lay between the germline ends. There are 14 residues in the CDR3.

This chain links TRBV13 with TRBJ1-1; no clear D. Germline lookup yields CDR1 PRHDT and CDR2 FYEKMQ (reference sequence). Trimming left V 5 bases short and J 1 base short, with 11 bases between. The CDR3 is 14 amino acids. This chain's CDR3 is CASSPRASNTEAFF. The DNA for the CDR3 is TGTGCCAGCAGCCCCCGGGCGTCGAACACTGAAGCTTTCTTT.

The gene calls are TRBV2 and TRBJ1-2; 10 bases are shared with TRBD1. This CDR3 is 14 amino acids long. Germline V gives CDR1 SNHLY, CDR2 FYNNEI. The V gene end was trimmed by 4 bases and the J gene end by 7 bases; junction bases not matched to a gene: 6. DNA for the CDR3: TGTGCCAGCAGTGGGGACAGGGGCTCCGGTGGCTACACCTTC. Translation: CASSGDRGSGGYTF. The full variable domain, its missing parts supplied by reference TRBV2 and TRBJ1-2, is EPEVTQTPSHQVTQMGQEVILRCVPISNHLYFYWYRQILGQKVEFLVSFYNNEISEKSEIFDDQFSVERPDGSNFTLKIRSTKLEDSAMYFCASSGDRGSGGYTFGSGTRLTVV.

The CDR3 region has the DNA TGTGCCAGCAGCGGAGAGGGGTATTTGAACACTGAAGCTTTCTTT. This encodes CASSGEGYLNTEAFF. The chain carries TRBV7-8 and TRBJ1-1; TRBD1 might be the D (5 bases). In germline, CDR1 is SGHVS, CDR2 FQNEAQ. The CDR3 consists of 15 residues. V was shortened by 5 bases and J by 0 bases, with 13 bases between the two germline ends.

The chain has TRBV7-9 and TRBJ2-3; D call uncertain. The CDR3 is 12 residues long. The V gene lost 6 bases and the J gene lost 4 bases, with 8 bases spanning the gap. Looked up from germline, CDR1 is SEHNR and CDR2 is FQNEAQ (reference sequence). DNA of the CDR3: TGTGCCAGCAGTAACTCGGCAGATACGCAGTATTTT. Its protein product is CASSNSADTQYF.

The genes are TRBV25-1 and TRBJ1-5; 8 bases line up with TRBD1. J gave up 7 bases and V 3 bases, and 5 bases lay outside the gene matches. This CDR3 contains 14 residues. Germline V CDR1 and CDR2: MGHDK, SYGVNS. The DNA of the CDR3 is TGTGCCAGCAGTGAGGACAGGGTAGGCCAGCCCCAGCATTTT. It encodes CASSEDRVGQPQHF.

The rearrangement joins TRBV7-2 to TRBJ2-1, with 12 bases aligning to TRBD2. Germline CDR1 and CDR2: SGHTA and FQGNSA. There are 14 residues in the CDR3. With V trimmed by 4 bases and J by 5 bases, 0 bases remained unmatched. The CDR3 region has the DNA TGTGCCAGCAGCTGGACTAGCGGGAACAATGAGCAGTTCTTC. Protein sequence: CASSWTSGNNEQFF. The variable domain in full, completed from reference TRBV7-2 and TRBJ2-1, reads GAGVSQSPSNKVTEKGKDVELRCDPISGHTALYWYRQSLGQGLEFLIYFQGNSAPDKSGLPSDRFSAERTGGSVSTLTIQRTQQEDSAVYLCASSWTSGNNEQFFGPGTRLTVL.

The chain employs TRBV13 and TRBJ1-2, with D possibly being TRBD1 (5 bases). The V gene's germline CDR1 is PRHDT and CDR2 FYEKMQ (reference sequence). V was trimmed by 5 bases and J by 8 bases, leaving 12 bases between them. CDR3 length: 12 residues. The CDR3 loop is CASSLGREGYTF. In DNA, the CDR3 is TGTGCCAGCAGCCTGGGACGGGAGGGCTACACCTTC.

V is TRBV9 and J is TRBJ2-7; D is unresolved. The germline gives CDR1 SGDLS, CDR2 YYNGEE. The V gene lost 0 bases and the J gene lost 2 bases, with 9 bases spanning the gap. The CDR3 is 14 amino acids. The DNA of the CDR3 is TGTGCCAGCAGCGTAGAGGATCCGGCCTACGAGCAGTACTTC. The encoded protein is CASSVEDPAYEQYF.

This clone was picked up one time. This chain links TRBV27 with TRBJ1-5, with 11 bases that match TRBD1. CDR3 length: 17 residues. The germline V gene encodes CDR1 MNHEY and CDR2 SMNVEV (reference sequence). Trimming cost V 8 bases and J 0 bases; bases outside gene matches: 9. CDR3: CASSPDRGPGSNQPQHF. CDR3 DNA: TGTGCCAGCTCCCCGGACAGGGGGCCTGGTAGCAATCAGCCCCAGCATTTT.

This chain joins TRBV30 and TRBJ2-1, with a weak D call TRBD1 (6 bases). CDR3 length: 15 residues. The V gene lost 2 bases and the J gene lost 5 bases, with 16 bases spanning the gap. CDR1 GTSNPN and CDR2 SVGIG come from the germline V gene (reference sequence). Here the CDR3 reads CAWSWGQANNNEQFF. The CDR3 bases are TGTGCCTGGAGTTGGGGGCAGGCCAATAACAATGAGCAGTTCTTC.

The chain joins TRBV6-5 to TRBJ2-1; 7 nucleotides match TRBD2. Germline loops: CDR1 MNHEY, CDR2 SVGAGI. This CDR3 comprises 16 residues. The junction had 5 bases not matched to a gene; V was cut back by 0 bases and J by 3 bases. As DNA, the CDR3 is TGTGCCAGCAGTTACTCGTTAGGCGGGAGCTACAATGAGCAGTTCTTC. Translating gives CASSYSLGGSYNEQFF.

This sequence joins TRBV24-1 and TRBJ1-4; TRBD1 aligns across 9 bases. Looked up from germline, CDR1 is KGHDR and CDR2 is SFDVKD. CDR3 length: 16 amino acids. Trimming cost V 3 bases and J 7 bases; bases outside gene matches: 8. CDR3: CATSDARQGEGEKLFF. The CDR3 nucleotides read TGTGCCACCAGTGATGCCCGACAGGGGGAAGGTGAAAAACTGTTTTTT.

The chain links TRBV29-1 to TRBJ1-2; no firm D call. The CDR3 has 13 residues. V was clipped by 6 bases and J by 5 bases, with 16 bases between them. In germline, CDR1 is SQVTM, CDR2 ANQGSEA. DNA of the CDR3: TGCAGCGTGACCCGGGGTCTGGGGTATGGCTACACCTTC. The encoded protein is CSVTRGLGYGYTF.

The gene calls are TRBV7-9 and TRBJ2-7; 10 nucleotides align to TRBD1. Germline V gene lookup returns CDR1 SEHNR and CDR2 FQNEAQ (reference sequence). Trimming removed 5 bases from V and 7 bases from J; junction bases left unmatched: 8. The CDR3 consists of 14 residues. CDR3 sequence reads: CASSVGTGVGEQYF. CDR3 bases: TGTGCCAGCAGCGTAGGGACAGGGGTGGGGGAGCAGTACTTC.

This CDR3 reads CASSPAGDLSYEQYF. In DNA, the CDR3 is TGTGCCAGCTCACCAGCGGGGGATTTATCCTACGAGCAGTACTTC. This chain links TRBV18 with TRBJ2-7, with TRBD2 matching 7 bases. V lost 2 bases, J lost 1 base, and 5 bases stayed unmatched. The CDR3 has 15 residues. CDR1 KGHSH and CDR2 LQKENI come from the germline V gene.